The 8 T cell receptor beta chains below were found in one sample sequenced in a study of blood T cells in healthy people across ages. Sample-barcoded 5' priming and a J-beta primer mix drove a second PCR of roughly 7 to 11 cycles. TCRdb reprocessed the 5' RACE reads with MiXCR, giving one entry per CDR3 protein. Of hundreds of thousands of distinct CDR3 sequences in the sample, roughly half were seen once. The sample was blood. The receptors here all came from a man between 60 and 75 years old in good health.

The rearrangement links TRBV20-1 to TRBJ2-5; D is possibly TRBD2 (5 bases). CDR3 size: 14 residues. Trimming removed 3 bases at V and 5 bases at J, with 16 bases between. The germline CDR1 and CDR2 sequences are DFQATT and SNEGSKA (reference sequence). The CDR3 DNA follows: TGCAGTGCTAGGGTGAGGGCAGTCAGGGAGACCCAGTACTTC. This codes for CSARVRAVRETQYF.

This clonotype appeared many times. This chain joins TRBV6-5 and TRBJ1-6, with TRBD1 identical over 7 bases. V lost 1 base, J lost 8 bases, and 5 bases stayed unmatched. The CDR3 totals 15 residues. Looked up from germline, CDR1 is MNHEY and CDR2 is SVGAGI. CDR3 in DNA: TGTGCCAGCAGTTACTTGGCAGGGGGAGATTCACCCCTCCACTTT. This codes for CASSYLAGGDSPLHF.

This clonotype has only a few counts. The chain joins TRBV4-2 to TRBJ2-7, with TRBD2 as a possible D gene (6 bases). Germline assignment: CDR1 LGHNA and CDR2 YNFKEQ. Trimming removed 3 bases from V and 4 bases from J, with 13 bases in between. This CDR3 contains 14 residues. The CDR3 is CASSQRRGGYEQYF. The CDR3, as DNA: TGTGCCAGCAGCCAGAGGCGAGGAGGGTACGAGCAGTACTTC.

The rearrangement uses TRBV3-1 and TRBJ1-1, with D perhaps TRBD1 (5 bases). The length of the CDR3 is 13 residues. V lost 8 bases to trimming and J lost 6 bases, with 16 bases between them. The germline gives CDR1 LGHDT, CDR2 YNNKEL (reference sequence). As DNA, the CDR3 is TGTGCCAGCCACTGGGCAGGGCAACCTGAAGCTTTCTTT. This gives the protein CASHWAGQPEAFF. Combining the CDR3 with reference TRBV3-1 and TRBJ1-1 gives the whole variable domain DTAVSQTPKYLVTQMGNDKSIKCEQNLGHDTMYWYKQDSKKFLKIMFSYNNKELIINETVPNRFSPKSPDKAHLNLHINSLELGDSAVYFCASHWAGQPEAFFGQGTRLTVV.

The chain has TRBV20-1 and TRBJ2-5; D remains unclear. Germline V gene data show CDR1 as DFQATT and CDR2 as SNEGSKA (reference sequence). V was pared by 0 bases and J by 0 bases, with 14 bases between. The CDR3 length is 16 residues. The CDR3 protein is CSARDLEKQNQETQYF. In DNA form, the CDR3 reads TGCAGTGCTAGAGATCTAGAGAAACAGAACCAAGAGACCCAGTACTTC.

This clonotype was observed once. The V call is TRBV4-2, the J call TRBJ2-7; possible D gene TRBD1, 6 bases. CDR1 is LGHNA, CDR2 YNFKEQ, per germline. The CDR3 has 14 residues. V lost 0 bases to trimming and J lost 3 bases, with 9 bases between them. The CDR3 protein is CASSQDTGSYEQYF. The CDR3 DNA reads as TGTGCCAGCAGCCAAGACACAGGGAGCTACGAGCAGTACTTC.

The table lists this clonotype with a few counts. This sequence joins TRBV5-4 and TRBJ2-7, with 9 bases that match TRBD2. J lost 3 bases, V lost 0 bases, and 4 bases had no gene match. The CDR3 covers 15 residues. The germline V gene encodes CDR1 SGHNT and CDR2 YYREEE (reference sequence). The CDR3 protein is CASSLDSSGSYEQYF. CDR3 in DNA: TGTGCCAGCAGCTTGGATAGTAGCGGGAGCTACGAGCAGTACTTC.

This clonotype was found many times. The rearrangement links TRBV9 to TRBJ2-6; 7 nucleotides match TRBD1. Germline CDR1 and CDR2: SGDLS and YYNGEE. After removal of 4 bases from V and 1 base from J, the junction contained 8 bases not matched to a gene. The CDR3 runs 17 residues. CDR3 sequence reads: CASSPWDSPSGANVLTF. For the CDR3, the DNA is TGTGCCAGCAGCCCCTGGGACAGCCCTTCTGGGGCCAACGTCCTGACTTTC.